This TCR beta chain was sequenced in a study of vaccination effects on CD4 cells after COVID-19 (dated by TCRdb to 2022 to 2024). Turning to the overall study: Across the study, the median time from the second dose to post-vaccine sampling was 72 days (range 14 to 241). In the study, cultures from other donors were sequenced using the Oncomine TCR Beta short-read assay on an Illumina iSeq 100. SARS-CoV-2 spike-specific CD4+ TCR repertoires from before and after mRNA vaccination were compared in COVID-19 convalescent patients and in infection-naive vaccine recipients. A total of ten to eleven COVID-19 convalescent patients and a handful of SARS-CoV-2-naive healthy vaccine recipients were included in the full study.

The paper as a whole reports these results and caveats: In healthy vaccine recipients, vaccine-induced clones were almost all SARS-CoV-2 mono-reactive, with only 1 of 255 cross-reactive with common cold coronaviruses. The study was limited by a small number of convalescent patients and lacked early post-infection timepoints. Clones induced by infection and clones induced by vaccination both contracted markedly at late timepoints after vaccination, which fits with T cell responses waning over time.

Concerning this clone itself: The antigen this receptor binds is unknown. No clone much larger than this one lies a single base away; base qualities are absent. Other nucleotide sequences in the sample specify the same CDR3.

To identify antigen-specific CD4+ T cell clonotypes by their expansion, the ViraFEST assay first stimulated PBMC with viral peptide pools and then applied TCR sequencing. After about 9 days of culture, CD4+ T cells were isolated with the EasySep CD4+ T cell isolation kit. Each participant got two doses of an mRNA SARS-CoV-2 vaccine, either BNT162b2 or mRNA-1273. Healthy vaccine recipients had no prior SARS-CoV-2 infection, confirmed by negative nucleocapsid antibodies before and after vaccination. Over 1.5 million PBMC per well were cultured with 10 ug/ml peptides in IMDM containing around 4.6% human AB serum, about 10 IU/ml IL-2 and gentamicin. On days 3 and 7, half of the culture medium was replaced with fresh IL-2-containing medium. Unless noted otherwise, every peptide stimulation condition was cultured in triplicate wells. PBMC were separated from whole blood using Ficoll-Paque Plus gradient centrifugation and were then either cryopreserved at -140C or used fresh. The overlapping peptide pools covered the spike proteins of SARS-CoV-2 and of the common cold coronaviruses HCoV-NL63, HCoV-OC43 and HCoV-229E. The QIAamp micro DNA kit was used to extract genomic DNA from the cultured CD4+ T cells.

The trim is 2 bases for V and 7 bases for J, with a gap of 5 bases between the germline ends. According to the germline V gene, CDR1 reads MNHEY and CDR2 reads SVGAGI. From its cysteine to its phenylalanine, the CDR3 spans 11 amino acids. Only CDR3 DNA is held: 33 bases, read in frame from base 1. Libraries were prepared through the immunoSEQ multiplex PCR assay. TCR beta CDR3 sequencing was performed on DNA from the cultured, isolated CD4+ T cells. The paper's data handling went like this. Non-productive TCR sequences were removed and reads were trimmed to the CDR3 region, keeping CDR3s of at least 7 amino acids. The MANAFEST web app was used to identify antigen-specific clonotypes by comparing expansion in peptide wells with expansion in reference cultures. For clones to be considered positive, expansion at FDR<0.05 versus reference and all other wells, an odds ratio above 5, and a frequency above 0.1% in two replicate wells were required. Cross-reactive clonotypes were defined as significantly expanded in SARS-CoV-2 spike wells and in at least one common cold coronavirus spike condition. Using the stringdist R package, CDR3 similarity was measured by Levenshtein distance, and unrooted trees were constructed with ape in R 3.6.1. The immuneACCESS repertoire file appears here via TCRdb, limited to in-frame rearrangements. These files lack a portion of the clones; in checked studies, under half of the deficit traces to unresolved V genes, and the cause of the others is not known. Clonal size and the V and J genes are those of that table, whereas D and trimming came from the DNA. The sample table contains about 72,000 clones; only one count was recorded for 81% of them. 1% to 1.5% of the sample is held by the ten biggest clonotypes.

The sample here was CD4+ T cells from PBMCs cultured with HCoV-229E spike peptides, taken after COVID-19 vaccination. The cell subset or site label for this specimen denotes: HCoV-229E spike overlapping peptide pool stimulation. This receptor was obtained from a human donor who received a COVID-19 vaccine. The rearranged segments are TRBV6-5 and TRBJ1-2; possibly the D gene is TRBD1, per 5 matching bases. The CDR3 protein sequence reads: CASSYRGGYTF. The DNA reads TGTGCCAGCAGTTACAGGGGTGGCTACACCTTC.